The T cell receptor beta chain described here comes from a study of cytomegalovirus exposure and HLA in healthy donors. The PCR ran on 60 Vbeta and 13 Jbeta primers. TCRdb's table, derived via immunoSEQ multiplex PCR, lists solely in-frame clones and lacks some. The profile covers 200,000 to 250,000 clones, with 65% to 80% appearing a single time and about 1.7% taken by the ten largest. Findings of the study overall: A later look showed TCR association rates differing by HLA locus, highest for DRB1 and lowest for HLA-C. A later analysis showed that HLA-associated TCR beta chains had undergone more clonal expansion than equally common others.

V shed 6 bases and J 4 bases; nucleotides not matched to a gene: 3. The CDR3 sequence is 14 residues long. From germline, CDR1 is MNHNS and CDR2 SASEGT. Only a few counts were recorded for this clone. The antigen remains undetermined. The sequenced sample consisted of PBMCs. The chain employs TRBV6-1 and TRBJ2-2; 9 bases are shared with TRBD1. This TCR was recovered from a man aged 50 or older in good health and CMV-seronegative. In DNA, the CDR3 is TGTGCCAGCAGGGGACAGGGTACCACCGGGGAGCTGTTTTTT. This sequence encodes CASRGQGTTGELFF.